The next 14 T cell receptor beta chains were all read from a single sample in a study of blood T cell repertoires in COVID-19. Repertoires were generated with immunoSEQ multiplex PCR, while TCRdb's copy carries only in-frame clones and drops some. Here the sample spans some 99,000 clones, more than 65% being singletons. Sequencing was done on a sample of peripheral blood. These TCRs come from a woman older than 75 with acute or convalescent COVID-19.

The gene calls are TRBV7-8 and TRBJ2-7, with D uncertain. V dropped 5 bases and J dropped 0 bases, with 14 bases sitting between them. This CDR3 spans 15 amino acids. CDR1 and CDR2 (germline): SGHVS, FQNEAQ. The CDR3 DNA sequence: TGTGCCAGCAGCAATCACCTAGGAAGCTCCTACGAGCAGTACTTC. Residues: CASSNHLGSSYEQYF.

CDR3 loop: CASSEGRGGETQYF. The DNA of the CDR3 is TGTGCCAGCAGTGAAGGGCGCGGGGGAGAGACCCAGTACTTC. The rearrangement links TRBV2 to TRBJ2-5; 7 positions match TRBD2. The CDR3 loop spans 14 amino acids. Trimming removed 1 base from V and 4 bases from J; junction bases left unmatched: 3. Germline CDR1 reads SNHLY; CDR2 reads FYNNEI.

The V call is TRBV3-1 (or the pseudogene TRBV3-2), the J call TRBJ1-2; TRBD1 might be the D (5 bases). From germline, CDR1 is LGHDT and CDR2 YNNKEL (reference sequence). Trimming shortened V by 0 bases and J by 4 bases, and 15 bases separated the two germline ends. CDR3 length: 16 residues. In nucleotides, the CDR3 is TGTGCCAGCAGCCAAGATTACGGTGGGGCAGTCTATGGCTACACCTTC. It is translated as CASSQDYGGAVYGYTF.

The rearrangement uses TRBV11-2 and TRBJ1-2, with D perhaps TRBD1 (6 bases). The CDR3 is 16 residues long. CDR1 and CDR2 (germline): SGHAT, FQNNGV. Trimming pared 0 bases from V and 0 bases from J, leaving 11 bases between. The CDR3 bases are TGTGCCAGCAGCTTAGAGGGGGGGCAGACTAACTATGGCTACACCTTC. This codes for CASSLEGGQTNYGYTF.

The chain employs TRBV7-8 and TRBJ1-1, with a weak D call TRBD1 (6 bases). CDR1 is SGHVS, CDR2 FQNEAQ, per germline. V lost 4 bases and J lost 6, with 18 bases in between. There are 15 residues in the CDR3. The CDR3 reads CASSWNTGWDAEAFF. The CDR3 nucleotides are TGTGCCAGCAGCTGGAACACAGGGTGGGACGCTGAAGCTTTCTTT. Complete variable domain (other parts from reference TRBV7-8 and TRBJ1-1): GAGVSQSPRYKVAKRGQDVALRCDPISGHVSLFWYQQALGQGPEFLTYFQNEAQLDKSGLPSDRFFAERPEGSVSTLKIQRTQQEDSAVYLCASSWNTGWDAEAFFGQGTRLTVV.

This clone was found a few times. CDR3 bases: TGTGCCAGCAGCCCACGTAAGGAGGACACTGAAGCTTTCTTT. This translates into CASSPRKEDTEAFF. The chain combines TRBV21-1 with TRBJ1-1. TRBV21-1 is described as a pseudogene. There are 14 residues in the CDR3.

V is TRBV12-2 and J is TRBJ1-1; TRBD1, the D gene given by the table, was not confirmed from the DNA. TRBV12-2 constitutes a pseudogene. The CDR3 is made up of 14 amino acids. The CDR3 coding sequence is TGTGCAAGTCGCTTAAAAGGGGCGAACACTGAAGCTTTCTTT. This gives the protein CASRLKGANTEAFF.

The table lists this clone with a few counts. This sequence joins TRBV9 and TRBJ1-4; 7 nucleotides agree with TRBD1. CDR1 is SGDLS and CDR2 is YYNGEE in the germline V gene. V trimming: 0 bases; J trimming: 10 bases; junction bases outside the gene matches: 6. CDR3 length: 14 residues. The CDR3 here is CASSVGQGVGKLFF. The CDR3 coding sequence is TGTGCCAGCAGCGTAGGACAGGGAGTAGGAAAACTGTTTTTT.

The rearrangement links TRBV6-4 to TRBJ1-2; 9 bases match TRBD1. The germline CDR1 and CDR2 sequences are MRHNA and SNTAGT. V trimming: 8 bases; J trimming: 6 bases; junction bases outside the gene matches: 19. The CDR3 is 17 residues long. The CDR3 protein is CASGRRTGERGRNGYTF. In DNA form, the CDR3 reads TGTGCCAGCGGGAGGAGGACAGGGGAAAGGGGTAGGAATGGCTACACCTTC.

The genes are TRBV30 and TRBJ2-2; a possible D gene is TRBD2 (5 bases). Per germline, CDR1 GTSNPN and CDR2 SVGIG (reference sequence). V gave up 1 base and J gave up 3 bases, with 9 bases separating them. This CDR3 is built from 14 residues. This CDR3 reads CAWSGGRDTGELFF. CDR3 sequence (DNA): TGTGCCTGGAGTGGAGGGCGGGACACCGGGGAGCTGTTTTTT.

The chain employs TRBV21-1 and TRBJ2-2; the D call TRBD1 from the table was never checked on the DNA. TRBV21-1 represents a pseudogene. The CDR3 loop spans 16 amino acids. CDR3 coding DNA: TGTGCCAGCAGCTCCACGACGATGGGGGCCTCCCGGGAGCTGTTTTTT. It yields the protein CASSSTTMGASRELFF.

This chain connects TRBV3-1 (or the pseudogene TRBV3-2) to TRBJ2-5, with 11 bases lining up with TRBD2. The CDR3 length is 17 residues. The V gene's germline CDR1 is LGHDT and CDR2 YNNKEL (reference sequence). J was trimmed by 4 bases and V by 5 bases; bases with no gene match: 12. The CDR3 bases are TGTGCCAGCAGCGCCGTACTAGCGGGGGCCGAGGGAGAGACCCAGTACTTC. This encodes CASSAVLAGAEGETQYF.

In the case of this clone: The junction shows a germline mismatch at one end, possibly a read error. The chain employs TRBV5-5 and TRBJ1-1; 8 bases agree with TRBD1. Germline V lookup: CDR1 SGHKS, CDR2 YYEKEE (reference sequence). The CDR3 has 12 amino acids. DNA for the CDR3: TGTGCCAGCAGCTTAGATAGGGACAGGTTCGTATTT. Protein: CASSLDRDRFVF.

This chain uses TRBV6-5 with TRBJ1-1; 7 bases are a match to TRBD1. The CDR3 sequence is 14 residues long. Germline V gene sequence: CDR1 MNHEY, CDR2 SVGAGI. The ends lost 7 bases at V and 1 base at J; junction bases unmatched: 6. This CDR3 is CASTRNRGNTEAFF. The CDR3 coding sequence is TGTGCCAGCACAAGGAACAGGGGGAACACTGAAGCTTTCTTT.